Given below is one T cell receptor (beta chain) in context. The sample carries other DNA sequences with the same CDR3. Germline assignment: CDR1 MDHEN and CDR2 SYDVKM. The CDR3 consists of 14 residues. The ends lost 6 bases at V and 1 base at J; junction bases unmatched: 4. The data derive from a study of shared clonotypes between healthy human individuals. In the original processing: Because ImmunoSEQ provided only junction sequences with no quality scores, the filtering differed. Profiling relied on immunoSEQ multiplex PCR, and the TCRdb table lists in-frame clones only, not all of them. That table is the source of V, J and clone size, and D and trimming were worked out from the DNA. The table lists 2,500,000 or so clones, around 93% of them singletons.

The chain recombines TRBV28 with TRBJ2-5, with TRBD1 matching 8 bases. The sample was naive CD4+ T cells from PBMCs. Indicated subset: CD45RA+ positively selected. The TCR comes from a young man in good health. Some clones in this sample may be carry-over from other donors' samples. The CDR3 sequence: CASSRDRGQETQYF. As DNA, the CDR3 is TGTGCCAGCAGCCGCGACAGGGGCCAAGAGACCCAGTACTTC.